This TCR beta chain came from a study of spatial heterogeneity in lung cancer (dated 2019 in TCRdb). About the full investigation: Donors were some 78 patients with early-stage, untreated non-small cell lung cancer from the lung TRACERx cohort. In the raw uncorrected reads, each unique combination of TCR and UMI appeared on average more than ten times. More beta-chain than alpha-chain transcripts were consistently detected, likely reflecting higher beta-chain transcript abundance. TCR alpha and beta repertoires were quantitatively compared across multiple tumor regions, matched nontumor lung and blood in non-small cell lung cancer. At surgery, hundreds of tumor regions, around 65 matched nontumor lung samples and 56 PBMC samples were TCR-sequenced for both alpha and beta chains. TCR repertoire features were related to nonsynonymous mutation counts determined by whole-exome sequencing of tumor tissue. Follow-up PBMC samples were sequenced whenever available, with a median time to follow-up of roughly 22 months after resection.

The library was made by 5' RACE. The reads were generated on a NextSeq 500. The TCR library protocol attached a unique molecular identifier to each TCR cDNA molecule to allow correction of PCR and sequencing errors. In the paper's pipeline: TCR identification, UMI-based error correction and CDR3 extraction were performed with Decombinator tools. TCRs above a frequency of 2 per 1,000, corresponding to the top 1% of the tumor frequency distribution, were defined as expanded. Rényi diversity was computed with the R vegan package after subsampling each repertoire 100 times to 5,000 TCRs. CDR3 similarity networks were constructed using string-kernel similarity of amino acid triplets, with links drawn between CDR3s whose pairwise similarity was above 0.82. The public reads were reanalyzed by TCRdb: fastp trimming at Q25, MiXCR alignment, in-frame beta chains only. Each CDR3 protein gets just one entry, which takes the most common genes and DNA from the rows behind it. What appears here as the V and J calls and clone size reflects TCRdb's work, not the paper's. This sample holds 20,000 to 30,000 distinct CDR3 sequences; around 9.7% were observed only once. The ten largest clonotypes hold about 22% of the sample.

Points on this clonotype: Its specific antigen is unknown. Base-call qualities are not available, and no considerably larger clone is one nucleotide away.

The CDR3 contains 16 residues, cysteine and phenylalanine counted. Only the CDR3 part of the read is kept: 48 bases, read in frame from the first base. The germline V gene encodes CDR1 WNHNN and CDR2 SYGVQD (reference sequence). Relative to germline, V is missing 0 bases and J is missing 1 base, with 0 bases of the junction outside any gene match. The time point tag for this specimen amounts to: blood at routine non-recurrence follow-up after resection. TCR sequencing used whole RNA extracted from tumor and nontumor lung tissue, or from cryopreserved PBMC samples, without cell sorting. A patient was chosen for TCR sequencing only when enough RNA was available from at least two tumor regions. Results and caveats for the whole study, not just this receptor: Confirming at a functional level the hypothesis that regional TCRs recognize regional mutations was considered to require additional single-cell paired TCR alpha and beta sequencing. Only approximately 14 patients were included in the comparisons of baseline and follow-up blood repertoires. Ubiquitous expanded tumor TCRs showed up in blood more often at tumor resection than at routine follow-up.

The V gene is TRBV10-1 and the J gene is TRBJ2-5; 12 middle bases align to TRBD2. The sequence derives from a male donor with early-stage non-small cell lung cancer. Here the sequenced sample was PBMCs, taken at follow-up. The CDR3 loop reads CASSESTSGGQETQYF. The DNA sequence is given as TGCGCCAGCAGTGAGTCGACTAGCGGGGGCCAAGAGACCCAGTACTTC.